This TCR beta chain was identified during a study of blood T cell repertoires in COVID-19. Generated by immunoSEQ multiplex PCR, the TCRdb table keeps only in-frame clones and is missing some. In the table there are about 320,000 clones, 80% to 90% of which are singletons. CDR1 is SGHNT, CDR2 YYREEE, per germline (reference sequence). Germline trimming cut 4 bases from V and 0 bases from J; bases unmatched to any gene: 11. This CDR3 has 18 amino acids. The TCR sequence derives from a woman aged 18 to 35 who had recovered from COVID-19. Sequenced: PBMCs or T cells enriched from blood (not recorded which). The rearrangement uses TRBV5-4 and TRBJ1-4; TRBD1 matches at 8 bases. CDR3 sequence reads: CASSPVGQGPATNEKLFF. CDR3 in DNA: TGTGCCAGCAGCCCCGTCGGACAGGGACCTGCAACTAATGAAAAACTGTTTTTT.